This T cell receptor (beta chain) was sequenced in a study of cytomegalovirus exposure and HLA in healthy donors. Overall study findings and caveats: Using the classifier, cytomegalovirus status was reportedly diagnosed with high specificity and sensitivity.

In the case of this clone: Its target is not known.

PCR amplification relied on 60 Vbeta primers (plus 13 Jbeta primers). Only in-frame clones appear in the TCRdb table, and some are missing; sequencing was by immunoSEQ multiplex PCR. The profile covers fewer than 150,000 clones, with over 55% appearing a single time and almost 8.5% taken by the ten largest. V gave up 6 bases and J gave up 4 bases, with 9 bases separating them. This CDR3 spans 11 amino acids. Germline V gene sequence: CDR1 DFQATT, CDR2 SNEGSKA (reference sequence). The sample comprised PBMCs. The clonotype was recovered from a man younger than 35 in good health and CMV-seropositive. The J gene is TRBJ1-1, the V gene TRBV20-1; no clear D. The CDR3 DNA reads TGCAGTGCCTTGGCGGTCACTGAAGCTTTCTTT. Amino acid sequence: CSALAVTEAFF.